The present entry profiles one TCR beta chain with its context. Its antigen remains unidentified. This sample was included in a study of a mutant IDH1 vaccine in newly diagnosed glioma. At the level of the study: Treated patients, averaging roughly 44 years, were about 60% male and approximately 38% female.

Only in-frame clones appear in the TCRdb table, and some are missing; sequencing was by immunoSEQ multiplex PCR. This table holds approximately 76,000 clones, over 75% found once. Trimming took 2 bases from V and 3 from J, leaving 19 bases between them. The CDR3 runs 18 residues. From germline, CDR1 is MDHEN and CDR2 SYDVKM. The sample's time point: week 5, during vaccination. One vaccine dose held 300 ug of mutant IDH1 20-mer peptide and came with topical imiquimod. V is TRBV28 and J is TRBJ1-4, with D hard to call. The source material was PBMCs, sampled from a glioma patient whose treatment included an IDH1 peptide vaccine. The receptor was isolated from a woman between 50 and 59 years old with glioma. DNA of the CDR3: TGTGCCAGCAGTTTACTTACTACCTGGAGGAGCTCTAATGAAAAACTGTTTTTT. Amino acid sequence: CASSLLTTWRSSNEKLFF. Drawing the rest from reference TRBV28 and TRBJ1-4, the complete variable domain is DVKVTQSSRYLVKRTGEKVFLECVQDMDHENMFWYRQDPGLGLRLIYFSYDVKMKEKGDIPEGYSVSREKKERFSLILESASTNQTSMYLCASSLLTTWRSSNEKLFFGSGTQLSVL.